Below, 25 T cell receptor beta chains from the same sample are listed, as sequenced in a study of blood T cell repertoires in COVID-19. The method was immunoSEQ multiplex PCR; TCRdb's version includes in-frame clones alone and lacks a portion of them. The table lists some 700,000 clones, over 80% of them singletons. Sequencing was carried out using peripheral blood. The receptor source for this set is a woman between 18 and 29 years old with acute or convalescent COVID-19.

The chain employs TRBV10-3 and TRBJ1-1; no clear D gene. The CDR3 spans 13 residues. V gave up 7 bases and J gave up 4 bases, with 13 bases separating them. Germline V lookup: CDR1 ENHRY, CDR2 SYGVKD. The CDR3 is CAIKDSGGTEAFF. The CDR3 DNA is TGTGCCATCAAGGACTCCGGCGGCACTGAAGCTTTCTTT.

This clone was detected a few times. The chain recombines TRBV2 with TRBJ2-5, with 13 bases that match TRBD2. CDR1 and CDR2 (germline): SNHLY, FYNNEI. V shed 6 bases and J 2 bases; nucleotides not matched to a gene: 3. The CDR3 extends over 15 amino acids. In nucleotides, the CDR3 is TGTGCCAGCAGCGGACTAGCGGGGGCACAAGAGACCCAGTACTTC. Amino acids: CASSGLAGAQETQYF. Based on the CDR3 plus reference TRBV2 and TRBJ2-5, the full variable domain is EPEVTQTPSHQVTQMGQEVILRCVPISNHLYFYWYRQILGQKVEFLVSFYNNEISEKSEIFDDQFSVERPDGSNFTLKIRSTKLEDSAMYFCASSGLAGAQETQYFGPGTRLLVL.

This chain connects TRBV28 to TRBJ1-3; D remains unclear. Germline CDR1 reads MDHEN; CDR2 reads SYDVKM. The germline V and J ends were trimmed by 2 bases and 4 bases, with 15 bases remaining between them. This CDR3 has 16 residues. CDR3 region: CASSLGGPRRGNTIYF. The CDR3, as DNA: TGTGCCAGCAGTTTAGGAGGGCCCCGAAGGGGAAACACCATATATTTT.

J is TRBJ1-2 and V is TRBV5-1; unclear D gene. Between the trimmed V and J ends, which lost 2 bases and 0 bases, there was a span of 8 bases. Germline loops: CDR1 SGHRS, CDR2 YFSETQ. This CDR3 spans 14 amino acids. CDR3 in amino acids: CASSLEDANYGYTF. The CDR3 nucleotides read TGCGCCAGCAGCTTAGAGGATGCTAACTATGGCTACACCTTC.

J is TRBJ1-2 and V is TRBV24-1; 7 nucleotides align to TRBD1. V lost 4 bases to trimming and J lost 0 bases; unmatched junction nucleotides: 7. CDR3 length: 16 amino acids. Per the germline V gene, CDR1 is KGHDR and CDR2 is SFDVKD. The CDR3 DNA follows: TGTGCCACCAGTGAGCCAGGACAGGAAGCTAACTATGGCTACACCTTC. Its protein product is CATSEPGQEANYGYTF.

This clone was seen a single time. The V call is TRBV2, the J call TRBJ1-5; no clear D. Trimming left V 6 bases short and J 1 base short, with 4 bases between. The V gene's germline CDR1 is SNHLY and CDR2 FYNNEI. The CDR3 contains 12 residues. The CDR3 DNA is TGTGCCAGCAGGCTAAGCAATCAGCCCCAGCATTTT. Translated, it gives CASRLSNQPQHF.

This rearrangement joins TRBV5-1 to TRBJ2-5, with a tentative D call TRBD1 (5 bases). The V gene's germline CDR1 is SGHRS and CDR2 YFSETQ. Trimming removed 0 bases from V and 2 bases from J, with 11 bases in between. The CDR3 consists of 15 residues. CDR3 in DNA: TGCGCCAGCAGCTTGGCCGACAGAATTCAAGAGACCCAGTACTTC. Encoded protein: CASSLADRIQETQYF.

The chain combines TRBV5-8 with TRBJ1-5, with 7 nucleotides matching TRBD1. V shed 3 bases and J 2 bases; nucleotides not matched to a gene: 5. From germline, CDR1 is SGHTS and CDR2 YDEGEE. The CDR3 spans 15 residues. Here the CDR3 reads CASSSLDRGNQPQHF. Written as DNA, the CDR3 is TGTGCCAGCAGCTCCCTAGACAGGGGCAATCAGCCCCAGCATTTT.

J is TRBJ1-4 and V is TRBV9; D gene uncertain. The CDR3 spans 15 residues. Trimming took 6 bases from V and 2 from J, leaving 14 bases between them. Germline V gene lookup returns CDR1 SGDLS and CDR2 YYNGEE. CDR3 in DNA: TGTGCCAGCACCGCCGGAGGTGAGACTAATGAAAAACTGTTTTTT. This gives the protein CASTAGGETNEKLFF.

The chain couples TRBV18 to TRBJ2-3, with a possible D match to TRBD1 (6 bases). The CDR3 sequence is 15 residues long. Germline-derived CDR1 and CDR2 are KGHSH and LQKENI. V was clipped by 3 bases and J by 6 bases, with 16 bases between them. CDR3 sequence (DNA): TGTGCCAGCTCACCTAGCCCAGGGGTGGCTGATACGCAGTATTTT. It codes for CASSPSPGVADTQYF. Full variable domain (remainder filled in from reference TRBV18 and TRBJ2-3): NAGVMQNPRHLVRRRGQEARLRCSPMKGHSHVYWYRQLPEEGLKFMVYLQKENIIDESGMPKERFSAEFPKEGPSILRIQQVVRGDSAAYFCASSPSPGVADTQYFGPGTRLTVL.

This sequence joins TRBV10-3 and TRBJ1-6, with D tentatively TRBD1 (6 bases). The ends were cut back, 7 bases at V and 10 bases at J, with 20 bases in the middle. The germline V gene has CDR1 ENHRY and CDR2 SYGVKD. The CDR3 has 15 residues. As DNA, the CDR3 is TGTGCCATCAACCCCACAGGGCGGGCGCGATCACCCCTCCACTTT. This gives the protein CAINPTGRARSPLHF.

V is TRBV18 and J is TRBJ2-1, with TRBD2 identical over 13 bases. Trimming cost V 3 bases and J 6 bases; bases outside gene matches: 8. The CDR3 consists of 17 residues. Germline values: CDR1 KGHSH, CDR2 LQKENI. The CDR3 is CASSPRLAGGQTNEQFF. The CDR3 DNA reads TGTGCCAGCTCACCCCGACTAGCGGGGGGTCAAACCAATGAGCAGTTCTTC.

This CDR3 reads CASSPSPPTSLSTDTQYF. The CDR3 bases are TGTGCCAGCAGTCCTTCCCCCCCGACTAGCCTGAGCACAGATACGCAGTATTTT. V gene TRBV2 combines with J gene TRBJ2-3; 7 nucleotides line up with TRBD2. V lost 5 bases to trimming and J lost 0 bases; unmatched junction nucleotides: 14. Germline-derived CDR1 and CDR2 are SNHLY and FYNNEI. The CDR3 is 18 amino acids.

J is TRBJ1-2 and V is TRBV19; possibly TRBD1 for D (6 bases). CDR1 and CDR2 (germline): LNHDA, SQIVND (reference sequence). V was trimmed by 8 bases and J by 4 bases, leaving 23 bases between them. CDR3 size: 16 residues. CDR3 sequence (DNA): TGTGCCAGTGTAGAGGGGACATCCCAATCTCGCTATGGCTACACCTTC. It specifies CASVEGTSQSRYGYTF. Full variable domain (missing parts from reference TRBV19 and TRBJ1-2): DGGITQSPKYLFRKEGQNVTLSCEQNLNHDAMYWYRQDPGQGLRLIYYSQIVNDFQKGDIAEGYSVSREKKESFPLTVTSAQKNPTAFYLCASVEGTSQSRYGYTFGSGTRLTVV.

J is TRBJ1-1 and V is TRBV6-5; TRBD1 matches 7 bases. CDR3 size: 12 residues. V lost 7 bases to trimming and J lost 7 bases; unmatched junction nucleotides: 6. Germline values: CDR1 MNHEY, CDR2 SVGAGI. CDR3 protein: CASTPRTGEAFF. The CDR3 DNA sequence: TGTGCCAGCACTCCTAGGACAGGTGAAGCTTTCTTT.

CDR3 nucleotides: TGTGCCAGCAGTTCATCCGGGACAGGGGAGGGAGCTTTCTTT. Amino acids: CASSSSGTGEGAFF. V is TRBV28 and J is TRBJ1-1; 10 positions match TRBD1. The CDR3 totals 14 residues. Germline CDR1 reads MDHEN; CDR2 reads SYDVKM. The V gene end was trimmed by 4 bases and the J gene end by 10 bases; junction bases not matched to a gene: 9.

The chain links TRBV27 to TRBJ1-1; a possible D gene is TRBD1 (5 bases). The CDR3 runs to 11 residues. The ends were cut back, 8 bases at V and 6 bases at J, with 10 bases in the middle. CDR1 MNHEY and CDR2 SMNVEV come from the germline V gene (reference sequence). CDR3 loop: CASRRESEAFF. The CDR3 DNA reads TGTGCCAGCCGCAGGGAATCTGAAGCTTTCTTT.

The V gene is TRBV28, the J gene TRBJ1-4; perhaps TRBD1 as D (5 bases). The V end was cut by 3 bases, the J end by 2 bases, with 10 bases between. Germline CDR1 MDHEN, CDR2 SYDVKM. This CDR3 region has 15 residues. CDR3 nucleotides: TGTGCCAGCAGTTTTCGGAGGGGCACTAATGAAAAACTGTTTTTT. Protein: CASSFRRGTNEKLFF.

V is TRBV15 and J is TRBJ1-1, with a tentative D call TRBD1 (6 bases). The CDR3 has 13 residues. Per the germline V gene, CDR1 is LNHNV and CDR2 is YYDKDF (reference sequence). Trimming removed 6 bases at V and 9 bases at J, with 17 bases between. The CDR3 nucleotides are TGTGCCACCAGTCTAGACCTGAGGGGGAAAGCTTTCTTT. This codes for CATSLDLRGKAFF.

This clone was detected once. The V call is TRBV11-2, the J call TRBJ1-2; D gene ambiguous. The V end lost 5 bases, the J end lost 8 bases, and 12 bases lay between the germline ends. Germline CDR1 SGHAT, CDR2 FQNNGV. This CDR3 is 12 amino acids long. This CDR3 reads CASSRGTEGYTF. As DNA, the CDR3 is TGTGCCAGCAGCCGGGGAACGGAGGGCTACACCTTC. Full variable domain (outside the CDR3, taken from reference TRBV11-2 and TRBJ1-2): EAGVAQSPRYKIIEKRQSVAFWCNPISGHATLYWYQQILGQGPKLLIQFQNNGVVDDSQLPKDRFSAERLKGVDSTLKIQPAKLEDSAVYLCASSRGTEGYTFGSGTRLTVV.

The chain employs TRBV27 and TRBJ2-7; the match to TRBD1 covers 8 bases. The J segment lost 3 bases and the V segment lost 4 bases, leaving 5 bases of the junction unmatched. Germline-derived CDR1 and CDR2 are MNHEY and SMNVEV (reference sequence). CDR3 length: 14 residues. The CDR3 DNA reads TGTGCCAGCAGTTCCCTAGGACAGGGCTACGAGCAGTACTTC. Protein: CASSSLGQGYEQYF.

This sequence joins TRBV9 and TRBJ1-2, with D perhaps TRBD1 (6 bases). The CDR3 covers 14 residues. V was pared by 0 bases and J by 8 bases, with 14 bases between. Germline CDR1 SGDLS, CDR2 YYNGEE. Here the CDR3 reads CASSVGGDTEGYTF. The CDR3 bases are TGTGCCAGCAGCGTAGGAGGGGACACAGAGGGCTACACCTTC.

The chain recombines TRBV4-1 with TRBJ1-2; unclear D gene. Looked up from germline, CDR1 is MGHRA and CDR2 is YSYEKL. V dropped 3 bases and J dropped 6 bases, with 8 bases sitting between them. The CDR3 totals 12 residues. The CDR3 sequence is CASSQRQNGYTF. The CDR3 DNA sequence: TGCGCCAGCAGCCAGCGGCAGAATGGCTACACCTTC.

The V gene is TRBV19, the J gene TRBJ2-7; the D gene is possibly TRBD1 (5 bases). This CDR3 spans 13 amino acids. V was cut by 7 bases and J by 7 bases, with 17 bases left in between. The V gene's germline CDR1 is LNHDA and CDR2 SQIVND (reference sequence). Here the CDR3 DNA reads TGTGCCAGTATGGGGCAGGGTTTCTCGGAGCAGTACTTC. It encodes CASMGQGFSEQYF. Looking up the rest from reference TRBV19 and TRBJ2-7 gives the full variable domain: DGGITQSPKYLFRKEGQNVTLSCEQNLNHDAMYWYRQDPGQGLRLIYYSQIVNDFQKGDIAEGYSVSREKKESFPLTVTSAQKNPTAFYLCASMGQGFSEQYFGPGTRLTVT.

This chain joins TRBV7-9 and TRBJ2-1; 7 bases line up with TRBD2. CDR1 and CDR2 (germline): SEHNR, FQNEAQ (reference sequence). V dropped 1 base and J dropped 8; count of bases not matched to a gene: 8. The CDR3 contains 15 residues. This chain's CDR3 is CASSLVSQGGDEQFF. DNA of the CDR3: TGTGCCAGCAGCTTAGTTTCCCAGGGAGGGGATGAGCAGTTCTTC.